A selection of T cell receptor beta chains follows, all from one sample in a study of T cell repertoires in cytomegalovirus infection. One entry per CDR3 protein results from TCRdb running MiXCR on the reads. This table has some 250,000 distinct CDR3 sequences, 8% to 9.5% appearing once. Sequencing was performed on PBMCs. The receptor set was obtained from a human donor in good health (CMV status not recorded). Some clones in this sample may be carry-over from other donors' samples. The CDR3 runs from the conserved cysteine through the conserved F or W. The D gene is left open where the match is weak. Part of the rows lack a size; the others show once, few, many or a class for expanded clones.

few - TRBJ2-3 TRBV5-6 TGTGCCAGCAGCTTGGGCGACTTCCTGAGCACAGATACGCAGTATTTT CASSLGDFLSTDTQYF
many - TRBJ1-2 TRBV28 TGTGCCAGCAGTTCAACCCACGGAGGCTATGGCTACACCTTC CASSSTHGGYGYTF
- TRBD2 TRBJ2-5 TRBV7-3 TGTGCCAGCAGCTGGACTAGCGGGGCCCAAGAGACCCAGTACTTC CASSWTSGAQETQYF
many - TRBJ1-1 TRBV15 TGTGCCACCAGCAGAGATAACGTGAACACTGAAGCTTTCTTT CATSRDNVNTEAFF
- - TRBJ1-1 TRBV7-8 TGTGCCAGCAGCTTAACGGGGGGGGGTGACACTGAAGCTTTCTTT CASSLTGGGDTEAFF
few - TRBJ1-5 TRBV12-3/TRBV12-4 TGTGCCAGCAGTTTGGTCAGGGGACGGAGTCAGCCCCAGCATTTT CASSLVRGRSQPQHF
- TRBD1 TRBJ2-1 TRBV4-3 TGCGCCAGCAGCCAAGATTGGGGGGACAGGGCAGGAAATGAGCAGTTCTTC CASSQDWGDRAGNEQFF
many TRBD1 TRBJ1-2 TRBV28 TGTGCCAGCAGTTTTGGGGGGACAGGACCCTATGGCTACACCTTC CASSFGGTGPYGYTF
many - TRBJ1-1 TRBV12-3/TRBV12-4 TGTGCCAGCAGTTTAATGGCAGGGATCGACACTGAAGCTTTCTTT CASSLMAGIDTEAFF
many - TRBJ1-2 TRBV6-2/TRBV6-3 TGTGCCAGCAGTTACAATCTTCTGGTTAATGTCGATGGCTACACCTTC CASSYNLLVNVDGYTF
few TRBD2 TRBJ2-1 TRBV7-9 TGTGCCAGCAGCCAACTTTTAGCGGGGGGGCCGGGTGAGCAGTTCTTC CASSQLLAGGPGEQFF
many TRBD2 TRBJ2-1 TRBV7-2 TGTGCCAGCAGCTGGGGACTAGCGGGGGGGGGCTCCTACAATGAGCAGTTCTTC CASSWGLAGGGSYNEQFF
few - TRBJ2-5 TRBV6-2/TRBV6-3 TGTGCCAGCAGTCTCGCAGCGGCCAGGGGAGAGACCCAGTACTTC CASSLAAARGETQYF
many - TRBJ1-1 TRBV15 TGTGCTCCAACTCCGACAAATGATATGAACACTGAAGCTTTCTTT CAPTPTNDMNTEAFF
many TRBD2 TRBJ2-3 TRBV11-2 TGTGCCAGCAGTCGACGGGCGGGAGGGAGCACAGATACGCAGTATTTT CASSRRAGGSTDTQYF